A single sample gave rise to the 30 T cell receptor beta chains below, sequenced in a study of shared clonotypes between healthy human individuals. Assay: immunoSEQ multiplex PCR; the TCRdb copy retains only in-frame clones and omits some. The data show hundreds of thousands of clones, about 80% seen once. Sequenced sample: PBMCs. These receptors all stem from a woman aged 40 to 55 in good health. Some clones in this sample may be carry-over from other donors' samples.

J is TRBJ1-6 and V is TRBV18; tentatively, D is TRBD1 (5 bases). Per germline, CDR1 KGHSH and CDR2 LQKENI. CDR3 length: 17 residues. The ends were cut back, 4 bases at V and 8 bases at J, with 21 bases in the middle. CDR3 protein: CASSLTPLTVPDSPLHF. Here the CDR3 DNA reads TGTGCCAGCTCACTCACCCCGCTGACAGTACCGGATTCACCCCTCCACTTT.

The chain links TRBV11-2 to TRBJ2-5; tentative D call: TRBD2 (5 bases). The CDR3 totals 14 residues. Trimming stripped 5 bases from V and 9 bases from J, with 19 bases between. Per the germline V gene, CDR1 is SGHAT and CDR2 is FQNNGV. CDR3 DNA: TGTGCCAGCAGCCGCATAGTTTCTCCCGGGGCCCAGTACTTC. This sequence encodes CASSRIVSPGAQYF.

This chain links TRBV6-1 with TRBJ2-1; D not resolved. The V end lost 7 bases, the J end lost 3 bases, and 10 bases lay between the germline ends. Looked up from germline, CDR1 is MNHNS and CDR2 is SASEGT. CDR3 length: 13 residues. In nucleotides, the CDR3 is TGTGCCAGCATTCGGACCAACTACAATGAGCAGTTCTTC. It translates to CASIRTNYNEQFF.

As concerns this clone: One junction end disagrees with the germline gene, perhaps due to a read error. The chain employs TRBV10-1 and TRBJ2-7; 9 nucleotides match TRBD2. CDR1 and CDR2 from the germline V gene are WNHNN and SYGVQD (reference sequence). CDR3 length: 17 residues. CDR3 bases: TGCGCCCGCAGGGGGGACGCACCCGGGACTAGCACCTACGAGCAGTACTTC. Translated, it gives CARRGDAPGTSTYEQYF.

V is TRBV27 and J is TRBJ2-3; D uncertain. Trimming shortened V by 2 bases and J by 0 bases, and 9 bases separated the two germline ends. CDR3 length: 15 residues. Germline V lookup: CDR1 MNHEY, CDR2 SMNVEV (reference sequence). The CDR3 here is CASSLIGFSTDTQYF. The CDR3 nucleotides read TGTGCCAGCAGTTTAATAGGGTTTAGCACAGATACGCAGTATTTT.

The chain is built from TRBV7-2 and TRBJ2-5; 8 nucleotides align to TRBD2. V lost 1 base and J lost 7; bases outside the gene matches: 11. CDR1 is SGHTA, CDR2 FQGNSA, per germline. This CDR3 has 16 amino acids. CDR3 sequence reads: CASSLVSGRAGGTQYF. CDR3 coding DNA: TGTGCCAGCAGCTTAGTATCCGGGAGGGCCGGTGGGACCCAGTACTTC.

This clone was found a few times. The chain carries TRBV2 and TRBJ1-2; D perhaps matches TRBD1 (6 bases). The V and J ends lost 4 bases and 4 bases respectively, with 13 bases between them. The CDR3 extends over 14 amino acids. Germline V CDR1 and CDR2: SNHLY, FYNNEI. The CDR3 loop reads CASSVQGMGYGYTF. In DNA form, the CDR3 reads TGTGCCAGCAGTGTGCAGGGGATGGGCTATGGCTACACCTTC.

The CDR3 DNA reads as TGTGCCAGCAGTGGGTTGGGCCTTTACTACGAGCAGTACTTC. Its protein is CASSGLGLYYEQYF. The gene calls are TRBV28 and TRBJ2-7, with D unclear. Trimming took 5 bases from V and 3 from J, leaving 14 bases between them. The CDR3 covers 14 residues. The V gene's germline CDR1 is MDHEN and CDR2 SYDVKM.

The CDR3 spells CAISHERSEKLFF. The CDR3, as DNA: TGTGCCATCAGCCACGAGCGTTCCGAAAAACTGTTTTTT. The chain recombines TRBV10-3 with TRBJ1-4; D is unresolved. The CDR3 spans 13 residues. Germline V gene lookup returns CDR1 ENHRY and CDR2 SYGVKD. With 6 bases removed from V and 8 bases from J, the gap between germline ends came to 13 bases.

The rearrangement joins TRBV7-9 to TRBJ2-1; D possibly corresponds to TRBD2 (6 bases). In germline, CDR1 is SEHNR, CDR2 FQNEAQ (reference sequence). The CDR3 has 15 amino acids. The V end was cut by 5 bases, the J end by 6 bases, with 17 bases between. CDR3 nucleotides: TGTGCCAGCAGCCCCCGGGCGCGGGACCCCAATGAGCAGTTCTTC. It translates to CASSPRARDPNEQFF.

The chain employs TRBV19 and TRBJ2-3, with D perhaps TRBD1 or TRBD2 (5 bases each). Trimming cost V 3 bases and J 1 base, with 8 bases left between them. Germline CDR1 is LNHDA and CDR2 is SQIVND (reference sequence). CDR3 size: 14 residues. The CDR3 reads CASSMGVRTDTQYF. The CDR3 nucleotides are TGTGCCAGTAGTATGGGGGTCCGCACAGATACGCAGTATTTT.

This chain uses TRBV10-3 with TRBJ1-5; 8 bases map to TRBD1. Germline V CDR1 and CDR2: ENHRY, SYGVKD. The CDR3 contains 13 residues. Trimming cost V 7 bases and J 5 bases; bases outside gene matches: 4. The CDR3 DNA is TGTGCCATCACTCAGGGGGCGGATCAGCCCCAGCATTTT. Protein: CAITQGADQPQHF.

DNA for the CDR3: TGTGCCTGGAGTACCCCGTGGCAGGGTAACGATGAGCAGTTCTTC. This encodes CAWSTPWQGNDEQFF. The rearrangement uses TRBV30 and TRBJ2-1; tentatively, D is TRBD1 (5 bases). The V end lost 2 bases, the J end lost 8 bases, and 19 bases lay between the germline ends. The CDR3 runs 15 residues. CDR1 is GTSNPN, CDR2 SVGIG, per germline (reference sequence).

Comments on this clone: At one boundary the junction diverges from the germline segment, which might be a read error. The rearrangement joins TRBV7-2 to TRBJ2-7, with 9 bases lining up with TRBD2. Germline V gene sequence: CDR1 SGHTA, CDR2 FQGNSA. The CDR3 is made up of 15 amino acids. The CDR3 DNA is TGTGCCAGCAGCTTAGGGACTAGCGTAGCCTACGAGCGGTACTTC. Its protein product is CASSLGTSVAYERYF.

The rearrangement joins TRBV15 to TRBJ2-3, with D possibly TRBD2 on 6 matching bases. The CDR3 totals 17 residues. V was shortened by 2 bases and J by 0 bases, with 15 bases between the two germline ends. The V gene's germline CDR1 is LNHNV and CDR2 YYDKDF (reference sequence). As DNA, the CDR3 is TGTGCCACCAGCAGACGGGCTAGCGCCTCAAGCACAGATACGCAGTATTTT. Protein sequence: CATSRRASASSTDTQYF.

The rearrangement links TRBV7-6 to TRBJ2-5; 11 bases match TRBD1. CDR3 length: 16 residues. In germline, CDR1 is SGHVS, CDR2 FNYEAQ. V shed 1 base, J shed 1 base, and the junction held 2 bases outside the gene matches. In DNA, the CDR3 is TGTGCCAGCAGCTTAGGCGGGACAGGGGGCCAAGAGACCCAGTACTTC. Its protein product is CASSLGGTGGQETQYF.

This clone was seen only a few times. A much larger clone lies a single base off, so this may be a read error. The chain carries TRBV30 and TRBJ1-1; D not resolved. Germline lookup yields CDR1 GTSNPN and CDR2 SVGIG (reference sequence). V was shortened by 0 bases and J by 2 bases, with 13 bases between the two germline ends. The CDR3 length is 15 residues. The CDR3 spells CAWSVLPDHNTEAFF. The CDR3 DNA sequence: TGTGCCTGGAGTGTACTACCAGACCATAACACTGAAGCTTTCTTT.

A note on this clone: This may be a read error, as it is one base from a much larger clone. The conserved phenylalanine or tryptophan is not found at the CDR3 terminus, so this likely reflects a read error. The J gene is TRBJ1-2, the V gene TRBV4-1; no clear D. Per germline, CDR1 MGHRA and CDR2 YSYEKL. The CDR3 covers 14 residues. V was cut by 0 bases and J by 6 bases, with 11 bases left in between. The CDR3 bases are TGCGCCAGCAGCCAAGACTTGCGCCTTGATGGCTACACCCTC. Translating gives CASSQDLRLDGYTL.

V is TRBV28 and J is TRBJ2-3, with D possibly matching TRBD2 (6 bases). This CDR3 has 15 residues. Trimming removed 6 bases at V and 0 bases at J, with 13 bases between. Germline V gene lookup returns CDR1 MDHEN and CDR2 SYDVKM. Here the CDR3 DNA reads TGTGCCAGCAGCCTTCGGAGCGGGAGCACAGATACGCAGTATTTT. It translates to CASSLRSGSTDTQYF.

In nucleotides, the CDR3 is TGTGCCAGCACGGGATTTCAAGAGACCCAGTACTTC. Its translation: CASTGFQETQYF. V is TRBV28 and J is TRBJ2-5; the D gene is possibly TRBD2 (5 bases). The length of the CDR3 is 12 residues. Germline V gene sequence: CDR1 MDHEN, CDR2 SYDVKM. V dropped 7 bases and J dropped 2 bases, with 8 bases sitting between them.

The chain employs TRBV9 and TRBJ2-2; the D is unclear. The CDR3 spans 15 residues. Trimming took 3 bases from V and 0 from J, leaving 9 bases between them. Looked up from germline, CDR1 is SGDLS and CDR2 is YYNGEE. CDR3 in DNA: TGTGCCAGCAGCGCTCGCCAGACGAACACCGGGGAGCTGTTTTTT. Translated, it gives CASSARQTNTGELFF.

The chain links TRBV20-1 to TRBJ2-1, with unresolved D. Germline CDR1 and CDR2: DFQATT and SNEGSKA (reference sequence). The CDR3 has 11 amino acids. The V and J ends lost 6 bases and 8 bases respectively, with 11 bases between them. Here the CDR3 reads CSAQMGYEQFF. In DNA, the CDR3 is TGCAGTGCGCAGATGGGTTATGAGCAGTTCTTC.

This chain connects TRBV5-1 to TRBJ2-1, with D perhaps TRBD1 or TRBD2 (6 bases each). Germline CDR1 SGHRS, CDR2 YFSETQ. V was cut by 1 base and J by 4 bases, with 12 bases left in between. The CDR3 runs 15 residues. The CDR3 DNA reads TGCGCCAGCAGCTTGACAGGGAGGCCGTACAATGAGCAGTTCTTC. Protein sequence: CASSLTGRPYNEQFF.

This chain uses TRBV29-1 with TRBJ2-5, with D perhaps matching TRBD1 or TRBD2 (5 bases each). The germline V and J ends were trimmed by 1 base and 1 base, with 10 bases remaining between them. This CDR3 spans 14 amino acids. CDR1 and CDR2 from the germline V gene are SQVTM and ANQGSEA. CDR3 sequence reads: CSVEVTRGQETQYF. In nucleotides, the CDR3 is TGCAGCGTTGAAGTTACTAGGGGCCAAGAGACCCAGTACTTC.

The chain recombines TRBV19 with TRBJ2-5; TRBD2 is a possible D gene (6 bases). The V and J ends lost 6 bases and 3 bases respectively, with 20 bases between them. Germline-derived CDR1 and CDR2 are LNHDA and SQIVND (reference sequence). CDR3 length: 16 amino acids. CDR3 sequence (DNA): TGTGCCAGTAGGGGGGGTTCGGTTCGAGGGAAAGAGACCCAGTACTTC. It specifies CASRGGSVRGKETQYF.

In its sample, this clone was seen once. The rearrangement joins TRBV5-1 to TRBJ2-5; 8 bases map to TRBD2. Germline V CDR1 and CDR2: SGHRS, YFSETQ. Trimming took 3 bases from V and 1 from J; bases not matched to a gene: 5. The CDR3 sequence is 15 residues long. The CDR3 reads CASSWGTSGQETQYF. CDR3 DNA sequence: TGCGCCAGCAGCTGGGGGACTAGTGGCCAAGAGACCCAGTACTTC.

J is TRBJ1-1 and V is TRBV30, with TRBD1 matching 7 bases. Germline V lookup: CDR1 GTSNPN, CDR2 SVGIG (reference sequence). V dropped 4 bases and J dropped 0; count of bases not matched to a gene: 8. The CDR3 consists of 15 residues. CDR3 DNA: TGTGCCTGGACGAACAGGGGTGTCATGAACACTGAAGCTTTCTTT. Translating it yields CAWTNRGVMNTEAFF.

The V and J genes are TRBV27 and TRBJ2-1; D is unresolved. Germline-derived CDR1 and CDR2 are MNHEY and SMNVEV (reference sequence). The CDR3 contains 12 residues. V was pared by 7 bases and J by 2 bases, with 6 bases between. The CDR3 bases are TGTGCCAGCACGTCGGCCTACAATGAGCAGTTCTTC. Residues: CASTSAYNEQFF.

This clone was recorded only once. With only one base between it and a far larger clone, this is likely a read error. The CDR3 end shows no conserved phenylalanine or tryptophan, and so a read error is likely. This chain links TRBV29-1 with TRBJ1-1; TRBD1 aligns across 8 bases. The CDR3 has 13 residues. In germline, CDR1 is SQVTM, CDR2 ANQGSEA. Unmatched junction bases numbered 9, after V lost 7 bases and J lost 5 bases. The CDR3 coding sequence is TGCAGCGCCGGACAGGGAGGTGAGACTGAAGCTTTCCTT. It yields the protein CSAGQGGETEAFL.

This chain's CDR3 is CASSPHRGRNTEAFF. The CDR3 DNA reads as TGTGCCAGTTCTCCCCACAGGGGTAGGAACACTGAAGCTTTCTTT. The gene calls are TRBV19 and TRBJ1-1; 7 bases map to TRBD1. The germline gives CDR1 LNHDA, CDR2 SQIVND (reference sequence). V shed 8 bases, J shed 1 base, and the junction held 10 bases outside the gene matches. The CDR3 runs 15 residues. The full variable domain, its missing parts supplied by reference TRBV19 and TRBJ1-1, is DGGITQSPKYLFRKEGQNVTLSCEQNLNHDAMYWYRQDPGQGLRLIYYSQIVNDFQKGDIAEGYSVSREKKESFPLTVTSAQKNPTAFYLCASSPHRGRNTEAFFGQGTRLTVV.